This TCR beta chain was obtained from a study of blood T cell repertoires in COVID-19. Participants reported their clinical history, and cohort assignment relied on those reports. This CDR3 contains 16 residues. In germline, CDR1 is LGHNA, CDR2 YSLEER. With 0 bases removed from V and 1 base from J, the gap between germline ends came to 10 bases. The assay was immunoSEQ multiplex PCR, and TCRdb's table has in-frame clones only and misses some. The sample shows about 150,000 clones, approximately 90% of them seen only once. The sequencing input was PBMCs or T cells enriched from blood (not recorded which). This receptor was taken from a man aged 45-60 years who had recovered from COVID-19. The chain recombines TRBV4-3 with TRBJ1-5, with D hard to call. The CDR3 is CASSQDRGGSNQPQHF. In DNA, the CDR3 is TGCGCCAGCAGCCAAGATCGGGGAGGGAGCAATCAGCCCCAGCATTTT.